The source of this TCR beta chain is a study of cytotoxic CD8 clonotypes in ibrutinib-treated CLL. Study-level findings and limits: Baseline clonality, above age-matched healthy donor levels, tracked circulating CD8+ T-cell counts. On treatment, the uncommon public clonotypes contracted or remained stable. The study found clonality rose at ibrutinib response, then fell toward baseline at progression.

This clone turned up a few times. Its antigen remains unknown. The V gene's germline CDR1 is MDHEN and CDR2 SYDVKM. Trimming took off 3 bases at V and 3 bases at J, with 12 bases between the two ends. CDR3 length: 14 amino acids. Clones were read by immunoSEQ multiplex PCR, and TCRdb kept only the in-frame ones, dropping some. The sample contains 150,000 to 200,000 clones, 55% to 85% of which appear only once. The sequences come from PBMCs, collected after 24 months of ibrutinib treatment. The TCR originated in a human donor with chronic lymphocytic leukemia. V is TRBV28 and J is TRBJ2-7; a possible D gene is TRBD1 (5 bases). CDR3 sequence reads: CASSFMPGFYEQYF. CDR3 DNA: TGTGCCAGCAGTTTCATGCCAGGGTTCTACGAGCAGTACTTC.